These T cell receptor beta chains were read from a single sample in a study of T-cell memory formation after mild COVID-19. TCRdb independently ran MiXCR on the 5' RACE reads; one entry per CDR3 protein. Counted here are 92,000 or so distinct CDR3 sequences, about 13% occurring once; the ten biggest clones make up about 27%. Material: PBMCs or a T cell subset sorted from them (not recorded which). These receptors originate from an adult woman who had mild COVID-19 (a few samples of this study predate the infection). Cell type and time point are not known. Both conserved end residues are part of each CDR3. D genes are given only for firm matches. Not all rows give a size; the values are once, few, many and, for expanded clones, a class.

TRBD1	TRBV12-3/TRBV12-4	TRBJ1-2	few	TGTGCCAGCAGTGGCGGACAGGGGAACTATGGCTACACCTTC	CASSGGQGNYGYTF
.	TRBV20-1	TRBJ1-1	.	TGCAGTGCTAGAGCCGGGACGGTGAACACTGAAGCTTTCTTT	CSARAGTVNTEAFF
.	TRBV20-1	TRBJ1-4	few	TGCAGTGCTAGAGATTGGGGTTGGGAAAAACTGTTTTTT	CSARDWGWEKLFF
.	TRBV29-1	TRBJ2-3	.	TGCAGCGTTGAGCGGGACAGAGGGGAGTATTTT	CSVERDRGEYF
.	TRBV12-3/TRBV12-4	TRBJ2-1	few	TGTGCCAGCAGTTTAAATGGGAGAATGGGTGAGCAGTTCTTC	CASSLNGRMGEQFF
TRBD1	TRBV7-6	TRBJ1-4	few	TGTGCCAGCAGCCTCGGGACAGGGGCGGAAAAACTGTTTTTT	CASSLGTGAEKLFF
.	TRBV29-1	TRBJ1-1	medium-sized	TGCAGCCCGGGTGGTTACACTGAAGCTTTCTTT	CSPGGYTEAFF
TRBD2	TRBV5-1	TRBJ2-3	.	TGCGCCAGCAGCTCCGGGACTACTTACACAGATACGCAGTATTTT	CASSSGTTYTDTQYF
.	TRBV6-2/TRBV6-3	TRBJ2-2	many	TGTGCCAGCAGTTACGGGGCAGAGACCGGGGAGCTGTTTTTT	CASSYGAETGELFF
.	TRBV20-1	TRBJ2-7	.	TGCAGTGCTAGACCCAGGGACGCCTACGAGCAGTACTTC	CSARPRDAYEQYF
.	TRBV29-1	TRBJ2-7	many	TGCAGCGTTGAAATAGACTACGAGCAGTACTTC	CSVEIDYEQYF
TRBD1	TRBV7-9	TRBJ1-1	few	TGTGCCAGCAGCCCTAGGACAGGGGTGAACACTGAAGCTTTCTTT	CASSPRTGVNTEAFF
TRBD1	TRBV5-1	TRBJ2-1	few	TGCGCCAGCAGCCCGGGACAGGGGTTCTACAATGAGCAGTTCTTC	CASSPGQGFYNEQFF
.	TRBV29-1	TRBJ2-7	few	TGCAGCGTTGTTCCTAGAGGTTCCTACGAGCAGTACTTC	CSVVPRGSYEQYF
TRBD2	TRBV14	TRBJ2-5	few	TGTGCCAGCAGCCCCTTTAGCGGGAGGGCCCGAAAGACCCAGTACTTC	CASSPFSGRARKTQYF
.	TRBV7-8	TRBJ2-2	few	TGTGCCAGCAGCTTGCAGCCTAGGACAGATTCCACCGGGGAGCTGTTTTTT	CASSLQPRTDSTGELFF
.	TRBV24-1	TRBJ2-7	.	TGTGCCACCAGTGATCCCACAGGGACCGAGCAGTACTTC	CATSDPTGTEQYF
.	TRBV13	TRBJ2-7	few	TGTGCCAGCAGCGCTGTTACTAGGGGCGAGCAGTACTTC	CASSAVTRGEQYF
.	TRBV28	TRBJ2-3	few	TGTGCCAGCAGCCCGGACTTCACAGATACGCAGTATTTT	CASSPDFTDTQYF
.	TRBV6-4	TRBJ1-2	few	TGTGCCAGCAGTGAAGCGCCTCGTGGCTACACCTTC	CASSEAPRGYTF
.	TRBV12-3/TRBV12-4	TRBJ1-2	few	TGTGCCAGCAGTTTCGACGCGGAGAACTATGGCTACACCTTC	CASSFDAENYGYTF
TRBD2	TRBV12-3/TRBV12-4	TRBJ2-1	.	TGTGCCAGCAGCCAGACCCTAGCGGGACACAATGAGCAGTTCTTC	CASSQTLAGHNEQFF
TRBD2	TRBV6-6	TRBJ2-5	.	TGTGCCAGCAGTTTAGCGGGATGGGACCAAGAGACCCAGTACTTC	CASSLAGWDQETQYF
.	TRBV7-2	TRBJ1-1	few	TGTGCCAGCAGCTTAGCGGCCGAAGCTTTCTTT	CASSLAAEAFF
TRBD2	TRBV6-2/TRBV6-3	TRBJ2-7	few	TGTGCCAGCAGTTACTCGAGCCTAGCGGGACGGGGCGAGCAGTACTTC	CASSYSSLAGRGEQYF
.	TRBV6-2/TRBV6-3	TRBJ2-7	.	TGTGCCAGCACCGAAGGGGACAACTCCTACGAGCAGTACTTC	CASTEGDNSYEQYF
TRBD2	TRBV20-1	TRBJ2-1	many	TGCAGTGCTAGCGGGGGGGCTTCCTACAATGAGCAGTTCTTC	CSASGGASYNEQFF
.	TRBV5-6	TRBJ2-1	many	TGTGCCAGCAGCTCCTGGAGCTCCTACAATGAGCAGTTCTTC	CASSSWSSYNEQFF
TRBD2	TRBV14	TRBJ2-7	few	TGTGCCAGCAGCCAAGCACCGGGACTAGGAGACTACGAGCAGTACTTC	CASSQAPGLGDYEQYF
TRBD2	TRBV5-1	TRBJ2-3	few	TGCGCCAGCAGCTGGGGACTAGCGGAGGACACAGATACGCAGTATTTT	CASSWGLAEDTDTQYF
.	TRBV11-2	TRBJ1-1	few	TGTGCCAGCAGCTTCGGTACTGAAGCTTTCTTT	CASSFGTEAFF
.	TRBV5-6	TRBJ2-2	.	TGTGCCAGCAGCTCGTTTTTTGGGGCCGGGGAGCTGTTTTTT	CASSSFFGAGELFF
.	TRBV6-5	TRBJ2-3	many	TGTGCCAGCAGTCCCGACACAGATACGCAGTATTTT	CASSPDTDTQYF
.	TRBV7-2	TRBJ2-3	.	TGTGCCAGCAGCTTAGAGGTCTTGAGCACAGATACGCAGTATTTT	CASSLEVLSTDTQYF
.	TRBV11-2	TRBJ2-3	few	TGTGCCAGCAGCCCCCCCAGCACAGATACGCAGTATTTT	CASSPPSTDTQYF
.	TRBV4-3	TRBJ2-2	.	TGCGCCAGCAGCCATACTCAGGGCGGCGGGGAGCTGTTTTTT	CASSHTQGGGELFF
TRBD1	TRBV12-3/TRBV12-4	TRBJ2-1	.	TGTGCCAGCAGTTCGAACAGGGGCTACGACAATGAGCAGTTCTTC	CASSSNRGYDNEQFF
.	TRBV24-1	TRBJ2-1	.	TGTGCCACCAGTGATCTTTGGGGAAATGAGCAGTTCTTC	CATSDLWGNEQFF
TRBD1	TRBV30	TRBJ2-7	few	TGTGCCTGGAGAGAGACAGGGGGCTACTACGAGCAGTACTTC	CAWRETGGYYEQYF
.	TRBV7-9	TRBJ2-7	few	TGTGCCAGCAGCCCGCTTGGGGTCGCCGGCTACGAGCAGTACTTC	CASSPLGVAGYEQYF
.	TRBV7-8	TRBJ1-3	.	TGTGCCAGCAGCTTAGTGGGGCCTTCCTCTGGAAACACCATATATTTT	CASSLVGPSSGNTIYF